These T cell receptor beta chains were read from a single sample in a study of T-cell reconstitution after alpha-beta-depleted transplantation in children. TCRdb used MiXCR to reprocess the PCR reads, holding one entry per CDR3 protein. The sample has around 200,000 distinct CDR3 sequences, around 7.7% seen once. Source: PBMCs, mostly from graft donor cells, taken 360 days after TCRalphabeta/CD19-depleted stem cell transplant. Source of these receptors: a male patient between 2 and 15 years old who had a stem cell transplant for acute myeloid leukemia, so the T cells may come from the graft donor. Each CDR3 is given with its conserved first and last residue. Fields, in order: D gene, clone size, V gene, J gene, CDR3 protein, CDR3 DNA. A D gene is named only where the DNA matches it firmly. Clone size is shown for a subset of rows, as once, few, many or a class of expanded clone.

D gene: .; clone size: many; V gene: TRBV5-1; J gene: TRBJ1-1; CDR3 protein: CASSFHGGSTEAFF; CDR3 DNA: TGCGCCAGCAGCTTTCACGGGGGAAGCACTGAAGCTTTCTTT
D gene: TRBD2; clone size: few; V gene: TRBV6-1; J gene: TRBJ2-3; CDR3 protein: CASTDVLAGVRDTQYF; CDR3 DNA: TGTGCCAGCACCGACGTCCTAGCGGGAGTACGGGATACGCAGTATTTT
D gene: TRBD2; clone size: .; V gene: TRBV20-1; J gene: TRBJ2-1; CDR3 protein: CSALAGDYNEQFF; CDR3 DNA: TGCAGTGCTCTAGCGGGGGATTACAATGAGCAGTTCTTC
D gene: .; clone size: few; V gene: TRBV20-1; J gene: TRBJ2-7; CDR3 protein: CSARRTGGGEQYF; CDR3 DNA: TGCAGTGCTAGACGAACAGGGGGAGGGGAGCAGTACTTC
D gene: TRBD2; clone size: .; V gene: TRBV3-1; J gene: TRBJ2-5; CDR3 protein: CASSHRTSGVSSLQETQYF; CDR3 DNA: TGTGCCAGCAGCCATAGGACTAGCGGGGTCTCTTCCCTCCAAGAGACCCAGTACTTC
D gene: TRBD2; clone size: many; V gene: TRBV6-5; J gene: TRBJ2-3; CDR3 protein: CASSYRGLAGVTDTQYF; CDR3 DNA: TGTGCCAGCAGTTACCGGGGACTAGCGGGAGTCACAGATACGCAGTATTTT
D gene: .; clone size: many; V gene: TRBV5-1; J gene: TRBJ2-3; CDR3 protein: CASSLAGAFKTDTQYF; CDR3 DNA: TGCGCCAGCAGCTTGGCCGGGGCTTTTAAAACAGATACGCAGTATTTT
D gene: .; clone size: .; V gene: TRBV4-1; J gene: TRBJ1-4; CDR3 protein: CASSQDTPIGNEKLFF; CDR3 DNA: TGCGCCAGCAGCCAAGATACGCCGATAGGTAATGAAAAACTGTTTTTT
D gene: TRBD2; clone size: .; V gene: TRBV9; J gene: TRBJ2-7; CDR3 protein: CASSVGIAGAYEQYF; CDR3 DNA: TGTGCCAGCAGCGTAGGAATCGCGGGGGCCTACGAGCAGTACTTC
D gene: .; clone size: .; V gene: TRBV5-1; J gene: TRBJ1-5; CDR3 protein: CASSLTGNGQPQHF; CDR3 DNA: TGCGCCAGCAGCTTAACAGGGAACGGGCAGCCCCAGCATTTT
D gene: .; clone size: .; V gene: TRBV30; J gene: TRBJ2-7; CDR3 protein: CAWSGTGSLEQYF; CDR3 DNA: TGTGCCTGGAGTGGAACAGGGTCCCTCGAGCAGTACTTC
D gene: .; clone size: .; V gene: TRBV7-9; J gene: TRBJ2-7; CDR3 protein: CASSLEAGTGFYEQYF; CDR3 DNA: TGTGCCAGCAGCTTAGAAGCGGGGACAGGTTTCTACGAGCAGTACTTC
D gene: .; clone size: .; V gene: TRBV7-8; J gene: TRBJ2-3; CDR3 protein: CASSPGTTIDAATQYF; CDR3 DNA: TGTGCCAGCAGCCCCGGGACCACGATTGATGCAGCTACGCAGTATTTT
D gene: TRBD1; clone size: many; V gene: TRBV5-6; J gene: TRBJ2-5; CDR3 protein: CASSFGQDQETQYF; CDR3 DNA: TGTGCCAGCAGCTTCGGACAGGACCAAGAGACCCAGTACTTC
D gene: .; clone size: .; V gene: TRBV20-1; J gene: TRBJ2-1; CDR3 protein: CSATRQVLAYNEQFF; CDR3 DNA: TGCAGTGCTACCAGACAGGTCCTGGCCTACAATGAGCAGTTCTTC
D gene: TRBD1; clone size: .; V gene: TRBV7-8; J gene: TRBJ2-3; CDR3 protein: CASSQHRGRQRTDTQYF; CDR3 DNA: TGTGCCAGCAGCCAGCACAGGGGACGCCAACGCACAGATACGCAGTATTTT